This TCR beta chain was profiled in a study of blood T cell repertoires in COVID-19. CDR1 is SEHNR, CDR2 FQNEAQ, per germline (reference sequence). Deletions cut 2 bases from V and 7 bases from J, with 15 bases between. This CDR3 comprises 15 residues. Assay used: immunoSEQ multiplex PCR; TCRdb lists only in-frame clones, some missing. The table lists 90,000 to 100,000 clones, roughly 85% of them singletons. This clonotype was sampled from a woman in her fifties or sixties with COVID-19, enrolled during active disease. V and J are TRBV7-9 and TRBJ2-1; D perhaps matches TRBD1 (5 bases). Sample: peripheral blood. The CDR3 sequence is CASSLSGAGRNEQFF. CDR3 DNA sequence: TGTGCCAGCAGCTTAAGTGGGGCAGGCCGGAATGAGCAGTTCTTC.